This record looks at one TCR beta chain sequence and its context. The CDR3 totals 15 residues. From germline, CDR1 is SQVTM and CDR2 ANQGSEA. With V trimmed by 5 bases and J by 5 bases, 12 bases remained unmatched. This record comes from a study of CD8+CD57+ T cells in acquired aplastic anemia. Only patients with CD8+CD57+ cell expansion on flow cytometry were chosen for sequencing. Among the patients, all had severe acquired aplastic anemia. No therapy was given to patients before blood sampling. The TCR beta profiling, which covered VDJ combination and CDR3 sequence, was carried out using genomic DNA as the template. One entry per CDR3 protein, called by TCRdb with MiXCR from the reads. The sample holds under 200,000 distinct CDR3 sequences; 40% to 55% are singletons and the top ten take 8% to 10%.

This receptor was taken from a human donor with aplastic anemia. V gene TRBV29-1 combines with J gene TRBJ1-2, with TRBD1 matching 9 bases. The sample consisted of sorted CD4+, CD8+, or CD8+CD57+ T cells (not recorded which) from PBMCs. The CDR3 is CSVPGQGGPGYGYTF. The CDR3 DNA reads TGCAGCGTTCCGGGACAGGGAGGTCCCGGATATGGCTACACCTTC.